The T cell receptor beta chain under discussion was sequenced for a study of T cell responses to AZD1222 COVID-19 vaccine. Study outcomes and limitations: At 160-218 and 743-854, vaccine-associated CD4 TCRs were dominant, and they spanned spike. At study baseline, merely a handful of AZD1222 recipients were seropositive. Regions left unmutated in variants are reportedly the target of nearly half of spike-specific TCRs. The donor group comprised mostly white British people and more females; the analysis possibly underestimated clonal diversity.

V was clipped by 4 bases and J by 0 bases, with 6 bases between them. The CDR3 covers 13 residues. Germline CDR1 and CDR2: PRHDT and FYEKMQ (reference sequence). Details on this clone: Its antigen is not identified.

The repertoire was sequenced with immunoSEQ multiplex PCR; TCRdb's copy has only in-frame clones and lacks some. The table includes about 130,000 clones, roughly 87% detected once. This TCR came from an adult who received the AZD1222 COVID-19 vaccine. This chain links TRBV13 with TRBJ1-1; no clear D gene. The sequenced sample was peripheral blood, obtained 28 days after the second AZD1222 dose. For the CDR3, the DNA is TGTGCCAGCAGCTCCCGTATGAACACTGAAGCTTTCTTT. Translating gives CASSSRMNTEAFF.